The TCR beta chain described here comes from a study of blood T cell repertoires in COVID-19 (dated by TCRdb to the early 2020s). The study in broad terms: The collaborator samples originated in the United States, Italy and Spain and spanned the acute and convalescent phases of COVID-19. The material from the prospective study consisted of cDNA or gDNA derived from T cells, B-cell-depleted T cells, or PBMCs. Subjects who had been exposed to COVID-19, were actively infected with it, or had recovered from it provided the deeply sampled blood TCRbeta repertoires that made up the dataset. The repertoires were made available in a free public database intended to serve as a resource for research on the immune response to SARS-CoV-2. Samples came from the ongoing ImmuneRACE study (first 160 participants) plus 1,254 subjects from 6 global collaborators. A de-identified subject ID, COVID-19 status, age in years and sex were almost always included in the sample metadata. Where HLA class I and class II types were available, the types were taken from metadata supplied by the sample provider, not from assay-based typing.

General conclusions and limits of the study: How much clinical and demographic metadata was included differed by source and by participant, and the metadata was provided uncurated.

The immunoSEQ Assay, a bias-controlled multiplex PCR, was used to amplify TCRbeta CDR3 regions from genomic DNA. The authors' analysis ran thus. Nucleated cell counts per sample were estimated from amplification of reference gene primers within the assay. To quantify the absolute abundance of each unique TCRbeta CDR3 rearrangement, sequence reads were collapsed and filtered. For each sample, productive Simpson clonality was calculated as the square root of Simpson's diversity index over productive rearrangements. TCRdb re-hosts the immuneACCESS table, in-frame sequences only. Its copies lack some clones; in the studies checked, an unresolved V gene accounts for under half of them, and the cause for the rest is not known. The V and J calls and clone size are taken from that table; D and trimming were inferred from the DNA. The sample contains about 140,000 clones, more than 75% of them found a single time. About 2.5% of the sample is held by the ten biggest clonotypes.

In its sample, this clone was seen once. Its recognized antigen is unknown. Germline is not matched at one junction end, which may reflect a read error. Collaborating institutions collected whole blood in K2EDTA tubes following their own protocols. For TCRbeta analysis, collaborator samples were shipped as frozen whole blood, as isolated PBMCs, or as DNA extracted from either sample type. This sequence originates from a man aged 50 to 60 with active COVID-19. Sequenced sample: peripheral blood.

The CDR3 sequence is CASSPPKVF. The sequence in DNA is TGTGCCAGCAGTCCCCCTAAAGTTTTC. The chain couples TRBV12-3 or TRBV12-4 to TRBJ1-2, with the identity of the D gene unclear. Counted from cysteine to phenylalanine, this CDR3 has 9 amino acids. This entry keeps only the CDR3 DNA: 27 bases, framed from base 1.